This T cell receptor beta chain is drawn from a study of blood T cell repertoires in COVID-19. Overall study context: Sites in the United States, Italy and Spain provided acute and convalescent COVID-19 samples. Sources were T cells, B-cell-depleted T cells, or PBMCs; the material itself was cDNA or gDNA.

Per germline, CDR1 SGDLS and CDR2 YYNGEE. The J segment lost 5 bases and the V segment lost 1 base, leaving 0 bases of the junction unmatched. The CDR3 spans 14 residues. In the study's own analysis: For nucleated cells, counts were estimated from reference gene primer amplification. Measured with immunoSEQ multiplex PCR; TCRdb has only the in-frame clones, and not every one. V, J and clone size derive from that table, while D and trimming were established from the DNA sequence. The repertoire holds 140,000 to 150,000 clones, with approximately 80% as singletons. This clonotype originated in a man aged 55 to 70 with active or convalescent COVID-19. The rearrangement uses TRBV9 and TRBJ2-3; 11 bases fit TRBD2. Specimen: peripheral blood. The CDR3 bases are TGTGCCAGCAGCGTAACTAGCGGGAGAGATACGCAGTATTTT. Protein product: CASSVTSGRDTQYF.